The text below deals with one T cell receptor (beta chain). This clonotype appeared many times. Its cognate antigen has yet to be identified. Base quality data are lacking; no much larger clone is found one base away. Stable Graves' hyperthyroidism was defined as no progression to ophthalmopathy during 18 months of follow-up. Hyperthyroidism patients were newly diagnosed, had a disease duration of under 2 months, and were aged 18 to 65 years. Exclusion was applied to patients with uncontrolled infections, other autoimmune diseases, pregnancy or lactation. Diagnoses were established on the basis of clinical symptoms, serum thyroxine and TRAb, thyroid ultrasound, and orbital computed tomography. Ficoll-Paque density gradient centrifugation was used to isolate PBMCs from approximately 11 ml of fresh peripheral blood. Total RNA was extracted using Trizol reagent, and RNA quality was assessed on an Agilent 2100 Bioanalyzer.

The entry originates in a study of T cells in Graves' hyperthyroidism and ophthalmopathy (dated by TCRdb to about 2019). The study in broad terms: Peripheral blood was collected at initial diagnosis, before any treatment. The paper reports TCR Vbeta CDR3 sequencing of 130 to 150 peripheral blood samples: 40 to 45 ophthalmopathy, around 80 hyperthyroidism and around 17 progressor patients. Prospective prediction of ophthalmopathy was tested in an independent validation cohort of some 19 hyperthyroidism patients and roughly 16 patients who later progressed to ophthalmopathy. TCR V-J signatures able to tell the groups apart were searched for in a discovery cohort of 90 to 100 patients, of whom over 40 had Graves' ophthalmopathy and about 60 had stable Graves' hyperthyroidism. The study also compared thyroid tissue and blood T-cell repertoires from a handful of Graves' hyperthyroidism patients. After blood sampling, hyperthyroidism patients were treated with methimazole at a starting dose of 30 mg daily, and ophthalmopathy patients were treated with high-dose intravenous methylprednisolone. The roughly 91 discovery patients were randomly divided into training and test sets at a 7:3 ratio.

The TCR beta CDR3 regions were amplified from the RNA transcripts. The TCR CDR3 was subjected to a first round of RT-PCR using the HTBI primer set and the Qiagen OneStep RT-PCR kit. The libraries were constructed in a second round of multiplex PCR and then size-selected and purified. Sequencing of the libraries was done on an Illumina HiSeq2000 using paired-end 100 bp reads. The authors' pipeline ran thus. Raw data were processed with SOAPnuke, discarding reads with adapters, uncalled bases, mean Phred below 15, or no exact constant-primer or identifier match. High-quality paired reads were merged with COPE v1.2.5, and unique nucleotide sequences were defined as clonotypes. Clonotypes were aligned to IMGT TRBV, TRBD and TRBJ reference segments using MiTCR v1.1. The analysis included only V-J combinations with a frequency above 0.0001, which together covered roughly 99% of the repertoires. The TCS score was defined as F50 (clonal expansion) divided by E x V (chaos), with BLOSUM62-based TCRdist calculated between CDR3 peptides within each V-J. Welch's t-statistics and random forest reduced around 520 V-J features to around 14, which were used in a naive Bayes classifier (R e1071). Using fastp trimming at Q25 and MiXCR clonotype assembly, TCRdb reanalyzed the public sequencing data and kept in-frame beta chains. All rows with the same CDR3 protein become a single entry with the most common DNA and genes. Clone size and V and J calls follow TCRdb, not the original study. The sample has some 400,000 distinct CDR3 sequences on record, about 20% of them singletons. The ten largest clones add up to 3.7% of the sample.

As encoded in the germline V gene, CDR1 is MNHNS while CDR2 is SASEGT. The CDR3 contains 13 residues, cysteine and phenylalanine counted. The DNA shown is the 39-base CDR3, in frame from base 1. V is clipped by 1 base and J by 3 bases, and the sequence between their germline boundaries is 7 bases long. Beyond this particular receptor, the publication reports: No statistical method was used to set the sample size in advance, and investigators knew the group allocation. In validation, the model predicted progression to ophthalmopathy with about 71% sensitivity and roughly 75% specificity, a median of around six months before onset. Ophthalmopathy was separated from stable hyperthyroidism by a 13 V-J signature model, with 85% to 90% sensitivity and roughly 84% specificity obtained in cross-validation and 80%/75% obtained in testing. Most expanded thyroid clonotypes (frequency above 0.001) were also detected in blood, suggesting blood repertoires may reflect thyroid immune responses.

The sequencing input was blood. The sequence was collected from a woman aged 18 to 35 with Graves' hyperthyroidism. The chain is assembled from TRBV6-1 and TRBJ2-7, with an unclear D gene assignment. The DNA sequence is TGTGCCAGCAGTGAAGGCATAGGCTACGAGCAGTACTTC. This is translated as CASSEGIGYEQYF.